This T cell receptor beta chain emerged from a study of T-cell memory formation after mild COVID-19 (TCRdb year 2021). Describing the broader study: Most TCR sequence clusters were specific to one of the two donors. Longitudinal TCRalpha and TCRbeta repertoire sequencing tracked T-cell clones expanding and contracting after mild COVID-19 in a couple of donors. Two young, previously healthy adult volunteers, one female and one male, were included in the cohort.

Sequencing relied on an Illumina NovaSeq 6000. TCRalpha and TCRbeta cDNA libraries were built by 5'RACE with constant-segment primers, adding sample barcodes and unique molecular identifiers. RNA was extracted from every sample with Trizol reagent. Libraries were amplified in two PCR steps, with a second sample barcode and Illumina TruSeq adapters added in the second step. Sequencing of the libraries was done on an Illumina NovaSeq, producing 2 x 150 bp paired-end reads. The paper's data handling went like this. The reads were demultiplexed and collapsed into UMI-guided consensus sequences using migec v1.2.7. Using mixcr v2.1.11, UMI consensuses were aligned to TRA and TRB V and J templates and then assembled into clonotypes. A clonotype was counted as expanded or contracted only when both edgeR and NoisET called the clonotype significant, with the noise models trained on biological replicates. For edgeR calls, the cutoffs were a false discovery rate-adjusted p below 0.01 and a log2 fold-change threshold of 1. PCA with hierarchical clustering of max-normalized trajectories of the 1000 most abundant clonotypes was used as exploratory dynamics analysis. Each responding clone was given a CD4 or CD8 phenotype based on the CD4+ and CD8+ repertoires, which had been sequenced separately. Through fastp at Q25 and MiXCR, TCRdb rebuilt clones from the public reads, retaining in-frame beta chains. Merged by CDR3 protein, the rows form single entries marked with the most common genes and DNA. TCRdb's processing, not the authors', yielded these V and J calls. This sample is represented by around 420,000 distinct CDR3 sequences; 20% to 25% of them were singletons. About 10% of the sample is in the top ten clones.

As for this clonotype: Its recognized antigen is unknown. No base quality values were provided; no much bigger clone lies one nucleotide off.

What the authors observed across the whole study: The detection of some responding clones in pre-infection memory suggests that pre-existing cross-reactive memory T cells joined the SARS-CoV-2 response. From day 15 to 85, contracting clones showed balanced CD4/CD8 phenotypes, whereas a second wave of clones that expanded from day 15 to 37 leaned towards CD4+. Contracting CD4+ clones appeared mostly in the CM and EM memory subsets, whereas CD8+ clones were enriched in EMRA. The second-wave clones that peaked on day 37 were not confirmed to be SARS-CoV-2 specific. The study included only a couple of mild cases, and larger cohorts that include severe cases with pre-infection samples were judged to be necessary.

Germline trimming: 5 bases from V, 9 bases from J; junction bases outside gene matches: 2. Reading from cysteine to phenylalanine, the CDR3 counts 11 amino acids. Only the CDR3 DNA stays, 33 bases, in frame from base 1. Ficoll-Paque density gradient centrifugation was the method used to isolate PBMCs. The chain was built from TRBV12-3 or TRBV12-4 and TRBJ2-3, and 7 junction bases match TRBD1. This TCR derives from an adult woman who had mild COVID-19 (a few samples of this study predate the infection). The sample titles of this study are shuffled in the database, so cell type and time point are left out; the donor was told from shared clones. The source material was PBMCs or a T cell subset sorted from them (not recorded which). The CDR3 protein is CASSGDRTQYF. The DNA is TGTGCCAGCAGTGGGGACAGAACGCAGTATTTT.